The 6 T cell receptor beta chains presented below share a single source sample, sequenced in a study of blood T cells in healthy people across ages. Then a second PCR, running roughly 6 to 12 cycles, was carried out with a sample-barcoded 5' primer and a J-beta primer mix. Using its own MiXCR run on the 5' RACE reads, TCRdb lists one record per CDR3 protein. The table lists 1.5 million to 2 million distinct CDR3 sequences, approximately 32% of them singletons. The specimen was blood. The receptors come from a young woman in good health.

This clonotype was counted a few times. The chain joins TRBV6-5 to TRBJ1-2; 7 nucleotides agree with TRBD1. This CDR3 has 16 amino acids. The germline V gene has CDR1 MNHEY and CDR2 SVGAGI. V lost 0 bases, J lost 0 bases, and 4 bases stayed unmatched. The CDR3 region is CASSYSRGLANYGYTF. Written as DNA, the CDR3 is TGTGCCAGCAGTTACTCGAGGGGGCTTGCTAACTATGGCTACACCTTC.

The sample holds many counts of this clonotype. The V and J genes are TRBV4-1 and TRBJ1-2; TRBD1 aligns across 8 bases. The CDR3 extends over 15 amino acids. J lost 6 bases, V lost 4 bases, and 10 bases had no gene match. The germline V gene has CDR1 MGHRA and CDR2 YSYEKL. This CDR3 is CASSRATPGGNGYTF. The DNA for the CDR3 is TGCGCCAGCAGCCGAGCTACTCCAGGGGGCAATGGCTACACCTTC.

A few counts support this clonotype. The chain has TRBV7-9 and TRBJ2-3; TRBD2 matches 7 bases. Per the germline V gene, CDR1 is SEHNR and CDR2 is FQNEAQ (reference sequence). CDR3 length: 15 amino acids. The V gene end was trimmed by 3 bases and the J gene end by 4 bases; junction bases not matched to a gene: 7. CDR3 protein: CASSFLAGVADTQYF. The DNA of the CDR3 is TGTGCCAGCAGCTTCCTCGCGGGAGTGGCAGATACGCAGTATTTT. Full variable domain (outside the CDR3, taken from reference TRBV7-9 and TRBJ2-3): DTGVSQNPRHKITKRGQNVTFRCDPISEHNRLYWYRQTLGQGPEFLTYFQNEAQLEKSRLLSDRFSAERPKGSFSTLEIQRTEQGDSAMYLCASSFLAGVADTQYFGPGTRLTVL.

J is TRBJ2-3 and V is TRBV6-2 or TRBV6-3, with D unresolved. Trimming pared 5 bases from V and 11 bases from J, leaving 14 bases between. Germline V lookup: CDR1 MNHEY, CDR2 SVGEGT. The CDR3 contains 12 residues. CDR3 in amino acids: CASSRLASGQYF. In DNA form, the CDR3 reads TGTGCCAGCAGTCGCCTCGCATCGGGGCAGTATTTT.

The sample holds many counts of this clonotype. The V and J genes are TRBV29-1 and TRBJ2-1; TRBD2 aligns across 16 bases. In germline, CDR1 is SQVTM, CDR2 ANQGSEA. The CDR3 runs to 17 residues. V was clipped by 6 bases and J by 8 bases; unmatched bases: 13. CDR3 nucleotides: TGCAGCGTCTCGAGTCCGGGACTAGCGGGGGGGCCGCATGAGCAGTTCTTC. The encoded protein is CSVSSPGLAGGPHEQFF.

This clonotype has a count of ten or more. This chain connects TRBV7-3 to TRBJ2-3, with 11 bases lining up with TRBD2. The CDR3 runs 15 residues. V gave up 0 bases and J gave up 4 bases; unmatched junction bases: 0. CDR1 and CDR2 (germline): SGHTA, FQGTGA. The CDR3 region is CASSLTSGGADTQYF. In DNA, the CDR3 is TGTGCCAGCAGCTTAACTAGCGGGGGGGCAGATACGCAGTATTTT.